This T cell receptor beta chain was obtained from a study of cytomegalovirus exposure and HLA in healthy donors. Study-level information: The 90 to 150 validation repertoires used a platform that matched the one used for the 600 to 700 first-cohort repertoires, as a later analysis reported.

The CDR3 is 14 residues long. V gave up 3 bases and J gave up 1 base, with 9 bases separating them. CDR1 LNHDA and CDR2 SQIVND come from the germline V gene (reference sequence). Study outcomes and limitations: The finding came from a later analysis; first-cohort TCR clusters tended to co-occur in the roughly 120 validation repertoires.

A remark on this clone: Its specificity is unknown.

The method was immunoSEQ multiplex PCR; TCRdb's version includes in-frame clones alone and lacks a portion of them. The table has some 140,000 clones, 84% seen once; the top ten hold around 1.4%. The chain carries TRBV19 and TRBJ2-5, with D possibly being TRBD2 (6 bases). The sequenced sample consisted of PBMCs. The origin of this receptor is a woman under 40 in good health and CMV-seronegative. CDR3 bases: TGTGCCAGTAGTATGGCGGGAATCCAAGAGACCCAGTACTTC. The encoded protein is CASSMAGIQETQYF.